A selection of T cell receptor beta chains follows, all from one sample in a study of vaccination and CD4 T cells after COVID-19. TCRdb analysed the PCR reads with MiXCR anew, one entry per CDR3 protein. The repertoire has approximately 36,000 distinct CDR3 sequences, approximately 40% of them found once; the top ten carry 5.8%. Sequenced here: CD4+ T cells from blood, sampled about 7 months after SARS-CoV-2 vaccination. The receptors come from a human donor who had recovered from COVID-19. CDR3s include the opening cysteine and the closing phenylalanine or tryptophan. The D gene is left open where the match is weak. Size tells how often a clone was seen (once, few, many) or the class of an expanded clone, and some rows leave it out.

>TRBV20-1|.|.|TRBJ2-5
CSARGRGQETQYF
TGCAGTGCCAGGGGCAGGGGACAAGAGACCCAGTACTTC
>TRBV6-5|.|.|TRBJ1-1
CASSYQGTNTEAFF
TGTGCCAGCAGTTACCAGGGGACGAACACTGAAGCTTTCTTT
>TRBV29-1|.|.|TRBJ1-1
CSADSRWKTEAFF
TGCAGCGCCGACAGTCGGTGGAAGACTGAAGCTTTCTTT
>TRBV20-1|few|.|TRBJ1-5
CSASQPNQPQHF
TGCAGTGCTAGTCAGCCGAATCAGCCCCAGCATTTT
>TRBV6-1|.|TRBD2|TRBJ2-7
CASMDRATSEGGYEQYF
TGTGCCAGCATGGATAGGGCGACTAGCGAAGGAGGATACGAGCAGTACTTC
>TRBV28|.|TRBD2|TRBJ2-2
CALSGRTTGELFF
TGTGCCCTCAGCGGGAGAACGACCGGGGAGCTGTTTTTT
>TRBV20-1|.|.|TRBJ2-3
CSATAAGPGDTQYF
TGCAGTGCTACTGCGGCGGGGCCGGGTGATACGCAGTATTTT
>TRBV7-9|.|.|TRBJ2-3
CASSLTATVATDTQYF
TGTGCCAGCAGCTTAACAGCTACTGTTGCGACAGATACGCAGTATTTT
>TRBV20-1|few|TRBD1|TRBJ1-5
CSASGTGVNQPQHF
TGCAGTGCAAGTGGGACAGGTGTCAATCAGCCCCAGCATTTT
>TRBV28|few|TRBD1|TRBJ2-3
CASSTWTGRGSDTQYF
TGTGCCAGCAGTACATGGACAGGGCGAGGTTCAGATACGCAGTATTTT
>TRBV7-3|.|.|TRBJ1-1
CASSWQVNTEAFF
TGTGCCAGCAGCTGGCAGGTGAACACTGAAGCTTTCTTT
>TRBV11-2|once|.|TRBJ2-5
CASSLNVAPETQYF
TGTGCCAGCAGCTTAAATGTAGCTCCGGAGACCCAGTACTTC
>TRBV19|.|TRBD1|TRBJ1-5
CASRGQGYSNQPQHF
TGTGCCAGTAGAGGACAGGGCTATAGCAATCAGCCCCAGCATTTT
>TRBV7-9|few|.|TRBJ2-1
CASSQDGSSYNEQFF
TGTGCCAGCAGCCAGGACGGGAGCTCCTACAATGAGCAGTTCTTC
>TRBV27|.|.|TRBJ1-1
CASSLGQGYTEAFF
TGTGCCAGCAGTTTAGGGCAGGGCTACACTGAAGCTTTCTTT
>TRBV7-9|.|.|TRBJ1-1
CASSLQGRNTEAFF
TGTGCCAGCAGCCTACAGGGTCGGAACACTGAAGCTTTCTTT
>TRBV7-8|.|.|TRBJ2-7
CASSSAPSRGHEQYF
TGTGCCAGCAGCTCCGCGCCCTCTAGAGGCCACGAGCAGTACTTC
>TRBV7-2|.|.|TRBJ2-5
CASSLGRAPETQYF
TGTGCCAGCAGCTTAGGCAGGGCCCCCGAGACCCAGTACTTC
>TRBV20-1|.|.|TRBJ2-5
CSASRRRETQYF
TGCAGTGCTAGTCGGCGGAGGGAGACCCAGTACTTC
>TRBV28|once|TRBD1|TRBJ2-7
CASSPGQDVYEQYF
TGTGCCAGCAGCCCGGGACAGGACGTCTACGAGCAGTACTTC
>TRBV15|.|TRBD2|TRBJ2-3
CATSRDRGRASGRPDTQYF
TGTGCCACCAGCAGAGATCGGGGGAGGGCTAGCGGGAGACCAGATACGCAGTATTTT
>TRBV20-1|few|.|TRBJ2-7
CSAPGFSGSSYEQYF
TGCAGTGCCCCGGGTTTCAGCGGAAGCTCCTACGAGCAGTACTTC
>TRBV7-2|.|.|TRBJ2-7
CASSLSSDEQYF
TGTGCCAGCAGCTTAAGTAGTGACGAGCAGTACTTC
>TRBV12-3/TRBV12-4|.|TRBD1|TRBJ2-5
CASTATGIQETQYF
TGTGCCAGCACCGCGACAGGGATCCAAGAGACCCAGTACTTC
>TRBV7-3|few|.|TRBJ2-3
CASSLNGDLRTDTQYF
TGTGCCAGCAGCTTAAATGGGGATCTCCGCACAGATACGCAGTATTTT
>TRBV12-3/TRBV12-4|.|.|TRBJ2-1
CASSFGWKGDNEQFF
TGTGCCAGCAGTTTTGGTTGGAAGGGGGACAATGAGCAGTTCTTC
>TRBV28|.|.|TRBJ1-1
CASSFSGAGEAFF
TGTGCCAGCAGTTTCTCAGGGGCAGGTGAAGCTTTCTTT
>TRBV20-1|.|.|TRBJ2-4
CSARPGHLDPILAKNIQYF
TGCAGTGCTAGGCCGGGACACCTCGACCCGATACTAGCCAAAAACATTCAGTACTTC
>TRBV6-1|few|TRBD1|TRBJ2-3
CASSPGQGARYTQYF
TGTGCCAGCAGCCCGGGACAGGGGGCGCGATATACGCAGTATTTT
>TRBV5-8|few|TRBD1|TRBJ1-2
CASSDRDSSGYTF
TGTGCCAGCAGCGACCGGGACAGTAGTGGCTACACCTTC
>TRBV19|.|.|TRBJ1-5
CASSMETVSNQPQHF
TGTGCCAGTAGTATGGAGACGGTAAGCAATCAGCCCCAGCATTTT
>TRBV11-2|.|TRBD2|TRBJ2-7
CASSSSRGGYEQYF
TGTGCCAGCAGCTCTAGCCGGGGGGGCTACGAGCAGTACTTC
>TRBV5-1|.|.|TRBJ1-2
CASSPRGIDYGYTF
TGCGCCAGCAGCCCCAGGGGCATCGACTATGGCTACACCTTC
>TRBV2|.|TRBD2|TRBJ2-1
CASTGLENNEQFF
TGTGCCAGCACTGGACTAGAGAACAATGAGCAGTTCTTC
>TRBV20-1|few|TRBD2|TRBJ2-1
CSAGLAGGYNEQFF
TGCAGTGCTGGACTAGCGGGAGGGTACAATGAGCAGTTCTTC
>TRBV5-6|.|.|TRBJ2-7
CASSLRGHLKYYEQYF
TGTGCCAGCAGCTTGCGCGGTCACCTTAAATACTACGAGCAGTACTTC
>TRBV27|.|.|TRBJ1-2
CASSFLNANYGYTF
TGTGCCAGCAGTTTCCTCAACGCTAACTATGGCTACACCTTC
>TRBV6-2/TRBV6-3|few|.|TRBJ1-5
CASSRQGSQPQHF
TGTGCCAGCAGCCGTCAGGGAAGTCAGCCCCAGCATTTT
>TRBV12-5|.|.|TRBJ1-5
CASGMDQPQHF
TGTGCTAGTGGTATGGATCAGCCCCAGCATTTT
>TRBV27|few|.|TRBJ1-1
CASSIRRPAGTEAFF
TGTGCCAGCAGTATCAGACGGCCCGCGGGCACTGAAGCTTTCTTT
>TRBV7-9|few|.|TRBJ2-1
CASRELVLSYNEQFF
TGTGCCAGCAGAGAACTAGTGCTCTCCTACAATGAGCAGTTCTTC
>TRBV27|.|.|TRBJ1-6
CASSFSQGTGSPLHF
TGTGCCAGCAGTTTTAGTCAGGGAACGGGTTCACCCCTCCACTTT
>TRBV7-9|.|.|TRBJ1-2
CASSWGGRDNYGYTF
TGTGCCAGCAGCTGGGGAGGCAGGGACAATTATGGCTACACCTTC
>TRBV2|few|TRBD1|TRBJ2-7
CASSPHPQTGDYEQYF
TGTGCCAGCAGTCCCCACCCGCAGACAGGGGACTACGAGCAGTACTTC
>TRBV7-2|.|.|TRBJ2-3
CASSLTGSDTQYF
TGTGCCAGCAGCTTAACGGGCTCAGATACGCAGTATTTT
>TRBV7-9|.|.|TRBJ2-7
CASSSGWGEQYF
TGTGCCAGCAGCTCTGGGTGGGGCGAGCAGTACTTC
>TRBV15|few|TRBD1|TRBJ2-6
CATSRDRGSGANVLTF
TGTGCCACCAGCAGAGACAGGGGGTCTGGGGCCAACGTCCTGACTTTC
>TRBV19|.|TRBD2|TRBJ2-3
CASSTPLAGVTDTQYF
TGTGCCAGTAGTACGCCACTAGCGGGAGTCACAGATACGCAGTATTTT
>TRBV20-1|.|.|TRBJ1-1
CSARPGNTEAFF
TGCAGTGCTAGGCCCGGGAACACTGAAGCTTTCTTT
>TRBV10-3|few|.|TRBJ2-3
CAISESGHYGTDTQYF
TGTGCCATCAGTGAGTCCGGACATTATGGGACAGATACGCAGTATTTT
>TRBV7-9|few|.|TRBJ1-1
CASSLSPSFTEAFF
TGTGCCAGCAGCTTATCCCCATCGTTCACTGAAGCTTTCTTT
>TRBV10-3|.|.|TRBJ2-3
CAISENTDTQYF
TGTGCCATCAGTGAGAACACAGATACGCAGTATTTT
>TRBV20-1|.|.|TRBJ1-1
CSASTGLNTEAFF
TGCAGTGCTAGTACAGGGCTGAACACTGAAGCTTTCTTT
>TRBV19|.|TRBD2|TRBJ2-1
CASSPGRGAGNEQFF
TGTGCCAGTAGTCCCGGGCGGGGGGCGGGTAATGAGCAGTTCTTC
>TRBV2|.|.|TRBJ1-6
CGRGGSPLHF
TGCGGCAGGGGTGGTTCACCCCTCCACTTT
>TRBV28|.|TRBD1|TRBJ2-5
CASSGTGAQETQYF
TGTGCCAGCAGTGGGACAGGGGCCCAAGAGACCCAGTACTTC
>TRBV7-9|.|.|TRBJ2-5
CASSYDRRQETQYF
TGTGCCAGCAGCTATGACAGACGACAAGAGACCCAGTACTTC